The clone carrying this TCR beta chain was seen repeatedly, ten times or more. The antigen is unknown. Using constant-segment primers, 5'RACE produced TCR alpha and TCR beta cDNA libraries carrying sample barcodes and UMIs. MiXCR was run by TCRdb on the 5' RACE reads, yielding one entry per CDR3 protein. The sample records some 350,000 distinct CDR3 sequences, around 13% being singletons. The CDR3 covers 19 residues. Germline CDR1 is SGHVS and CDR2 is FNYEAQ. V lost 2 bases and J lost 1, with 18 bases in between. The sample is drawn from a study of T-cell memory formation after mild COVID-19. Findings and caveats of the study: Pre-infection memory already had some responding clones, implying cross-reactive memory joined. Clones shrinking between day 15 and 85 showed a balanced CD4/CD8 split, and those that grew later tilted toward CD4+. CD8+ contracting clones occupied EMRA, while CD4+ ones occupied mainly CM and EM.

The sample consisted of PBMCs or a T cell subset sorted from them (not recorded which). V is TRBV7-6 and J is TRBJ1-6, with D possibly being TRBD1 (6 bases). The TCR comes from a young man who had mild COVID-19 (a few samples of this study predate the infection). Cell type and time point are not known. CDR3 region: CASSLKSQGLRSYNSPLHF. CDR3 nucleotide sequence: TGTGCCAGCAGCTTAAAGTCGCAGGGGCTGAGGTCCTATAATTCACCCCTCCACTTT. Filled out from reference TRBV7-6 and TRBJ1-6, the complete variable domain reads GAGVSQSPRYKVTKRGQDVALRCDPISGHVSLYWYRQALGQGPEFLTYFNYEAQQDKSGLPNDRFSAERPEGSISTLTIQRTEQRDSAMYRCASSLKSQGLRSYNSPLHFGNGTRLTVT.